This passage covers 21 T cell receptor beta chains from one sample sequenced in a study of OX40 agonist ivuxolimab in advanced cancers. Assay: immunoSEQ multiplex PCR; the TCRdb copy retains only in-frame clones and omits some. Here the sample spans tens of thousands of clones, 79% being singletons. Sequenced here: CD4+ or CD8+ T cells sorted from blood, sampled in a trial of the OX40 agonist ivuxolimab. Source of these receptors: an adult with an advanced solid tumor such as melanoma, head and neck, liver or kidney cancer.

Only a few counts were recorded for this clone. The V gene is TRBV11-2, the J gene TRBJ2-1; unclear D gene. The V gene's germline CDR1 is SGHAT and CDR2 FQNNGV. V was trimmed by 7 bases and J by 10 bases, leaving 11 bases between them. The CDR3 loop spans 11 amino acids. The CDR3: CASTLSGEQFF. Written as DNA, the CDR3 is TGTGCCAGCACCCTCTCTGGAGAGCAGTTCTTC.

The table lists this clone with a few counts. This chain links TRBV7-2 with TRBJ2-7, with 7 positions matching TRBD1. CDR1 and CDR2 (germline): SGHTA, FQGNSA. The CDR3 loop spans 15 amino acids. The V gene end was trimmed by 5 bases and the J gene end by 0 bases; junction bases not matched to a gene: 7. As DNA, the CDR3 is TGTGCCAGCAGCCAGAACAGGGGATTCTCCTACGAGCAGTACTTC. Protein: CASSQNRGFSYEQYF. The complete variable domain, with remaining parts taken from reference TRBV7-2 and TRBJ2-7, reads GAGVSQSPSNKVTEKGKDVELRCDPISGHTALYWYRQSLGQGLEFLIYFQGNSAPDKSGLPSDRFSAERTGGSVSTLTIQRTQQEDSAVYLCASSQNRGFSYEQYFGPGTRLTVT.

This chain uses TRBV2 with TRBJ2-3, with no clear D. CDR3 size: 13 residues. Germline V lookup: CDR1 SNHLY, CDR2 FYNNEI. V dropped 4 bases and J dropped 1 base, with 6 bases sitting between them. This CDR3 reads CASSVEGTDTQYF. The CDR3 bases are TGTGCCAGCAGTGTAGAGGGCACAGATACGCAGTATTTT.

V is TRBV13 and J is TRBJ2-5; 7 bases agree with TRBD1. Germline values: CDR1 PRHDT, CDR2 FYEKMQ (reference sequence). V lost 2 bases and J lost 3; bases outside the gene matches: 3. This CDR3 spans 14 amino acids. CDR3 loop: CASSLRQGEETQYF. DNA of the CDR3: TGTGCCAGCAGCTTAAGACAGGGCGAAGAGACCCAGTACTTC.

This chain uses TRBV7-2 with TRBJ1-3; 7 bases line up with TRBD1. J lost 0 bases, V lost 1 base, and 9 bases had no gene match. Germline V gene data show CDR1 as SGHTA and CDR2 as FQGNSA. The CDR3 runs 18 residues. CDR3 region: CASSLVLGQSSSGNTIYF. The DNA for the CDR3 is TGTGCCAGCAGCTTAGTCTTGGGACAGTCAAGCTCTGGAAACACCATATATTTT.

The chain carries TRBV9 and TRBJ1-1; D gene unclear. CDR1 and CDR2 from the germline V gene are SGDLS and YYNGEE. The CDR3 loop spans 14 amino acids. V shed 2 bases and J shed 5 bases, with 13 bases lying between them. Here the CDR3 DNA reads TGTGCCAGCAGCGTCTCAGGAAGTGAAACTGAAGCTTTCTTT. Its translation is CASSVSGSETEAFF.

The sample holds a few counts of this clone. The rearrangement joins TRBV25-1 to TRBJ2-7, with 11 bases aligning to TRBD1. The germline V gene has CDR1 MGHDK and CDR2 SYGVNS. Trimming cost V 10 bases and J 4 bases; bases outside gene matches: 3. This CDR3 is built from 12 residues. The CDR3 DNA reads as TGTGCCACCGGACAGGGGGCTTACGAGCAGTACTTC. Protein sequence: CATGQGAYEQYF.

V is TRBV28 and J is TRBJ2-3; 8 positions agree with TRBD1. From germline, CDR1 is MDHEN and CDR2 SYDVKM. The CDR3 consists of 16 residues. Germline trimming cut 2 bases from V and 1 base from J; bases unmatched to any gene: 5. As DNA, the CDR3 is TGTGCCAGCAGTTTAGAGGCAGGGGGCCGCACAGATACGCAGTATTTT. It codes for CASSLEAGGRTDTQYF. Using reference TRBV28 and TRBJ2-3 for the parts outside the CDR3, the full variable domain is DVKVTQSSRYLVKRTGEKVFLECVQDMDHENMFWYRQDPGLGLRLIYFSYDVKMKEKGDIPEGYSVSREKKERFSLILESASTNQTSMYLCASSLEAGGRTDTQYFGPGTRLTVL.

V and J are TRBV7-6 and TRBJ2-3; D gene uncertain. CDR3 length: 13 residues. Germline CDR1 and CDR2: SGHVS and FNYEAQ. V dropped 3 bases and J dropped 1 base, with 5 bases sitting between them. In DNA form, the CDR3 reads TGTGCCAGCAGCTTTTCCGGCACAGATACGCAGTATTTT. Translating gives CASSFSGTDTQYF.

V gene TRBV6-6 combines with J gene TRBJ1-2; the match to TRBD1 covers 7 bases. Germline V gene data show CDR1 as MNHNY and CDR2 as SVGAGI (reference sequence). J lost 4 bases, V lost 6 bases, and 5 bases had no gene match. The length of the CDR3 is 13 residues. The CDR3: CASRQTGSYGYTF. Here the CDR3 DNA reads TGTGCCAGCAGACAGACAGGGAGCTATGGCTACACCTTC.

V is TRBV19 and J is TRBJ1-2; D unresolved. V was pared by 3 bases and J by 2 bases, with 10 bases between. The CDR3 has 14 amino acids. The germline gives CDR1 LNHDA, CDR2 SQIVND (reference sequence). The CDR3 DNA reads TGTGCCAGTAGTATTGGCCGGGTGAACTATGGCTACACCTTC. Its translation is CASSIGRVNYGYTF.

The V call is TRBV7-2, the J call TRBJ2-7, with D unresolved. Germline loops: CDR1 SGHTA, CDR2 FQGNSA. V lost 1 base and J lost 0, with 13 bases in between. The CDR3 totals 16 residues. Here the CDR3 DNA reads TGTGCCAGCAGCTTAGGGGGTACCAACCCCTCCTACGAGCAGTACTTC. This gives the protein CASSLGGTNPSYEQYF.

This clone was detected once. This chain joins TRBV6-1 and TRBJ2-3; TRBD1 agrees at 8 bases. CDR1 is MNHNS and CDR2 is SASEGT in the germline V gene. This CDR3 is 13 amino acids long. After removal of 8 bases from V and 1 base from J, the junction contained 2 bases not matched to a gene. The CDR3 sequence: CASGGQGTDTQYF. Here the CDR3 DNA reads TGTGCCAGCGGGGGACAGGGCACAGATACGCAGTATTTT.

This CDR3 is CASSAEAGGIDTQYF. In DNA, the CDR3 is TGTGCCAGCAGTGCCGAGGCGGGAGGGATAGATACGCAGTATTTT. The chain has TRBV6-6 and TRBJ2-3, with 9 positions matching TRBD2. There are 15 residues in the CDR3. The germline gives CDR1 MNHNY, CDR2 SVGAGI (reference sequence). The ends lost 5 bases at V and 5 bases at J; junction bases unmatched: 8.

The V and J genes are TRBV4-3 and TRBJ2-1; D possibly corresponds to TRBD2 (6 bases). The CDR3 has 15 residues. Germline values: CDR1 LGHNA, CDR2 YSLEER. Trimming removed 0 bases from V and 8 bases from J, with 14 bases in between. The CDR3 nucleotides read TGCGCCAGCAGCCAAGATGTGTTTGGAGGGTATGAGCAGTTCTTC. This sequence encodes CASSQDVFGGYEQFF.

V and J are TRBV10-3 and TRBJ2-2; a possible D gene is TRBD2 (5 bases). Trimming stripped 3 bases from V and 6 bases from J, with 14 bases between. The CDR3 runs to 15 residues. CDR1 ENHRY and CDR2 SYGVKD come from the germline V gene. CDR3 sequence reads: CAISDPERSAGELFF. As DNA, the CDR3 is TGTGCCATCAGTGATCCCGAGCGGTCCGCCGGGGAGCTGTTTTTT.

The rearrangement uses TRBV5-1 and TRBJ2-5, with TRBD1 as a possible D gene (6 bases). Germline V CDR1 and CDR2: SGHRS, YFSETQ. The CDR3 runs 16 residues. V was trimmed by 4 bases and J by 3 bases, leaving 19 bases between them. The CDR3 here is CASSPPAGVGEETQYF. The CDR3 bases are TGCGCCAGCAGCCCCCCAGCAGGGGTAGGTGAAGAGACCCAGTACTTC.

The CDR3 region has the DNA TGTGCCAGCTCACTCCCCTGGCAGGGCCTCACTGAAGCTTTCTTT. This sequence encodes CASSLPWQGLTEAFF. The V gene is TRBV18, the J gene TRBJ1-1; the D gene is possibly TRBD1 (5 bases). The CDR3 is 15 amino acids. The germline gives CDR1 KGHSH, CDR2 LQKENI. Trimming stripped 4 bases from V and 4 bases from J, with 16 bases between.

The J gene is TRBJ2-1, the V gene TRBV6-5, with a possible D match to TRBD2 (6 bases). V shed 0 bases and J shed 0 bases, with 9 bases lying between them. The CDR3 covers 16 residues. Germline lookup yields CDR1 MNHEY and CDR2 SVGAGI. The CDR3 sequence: CASSYSREISYNEQFF. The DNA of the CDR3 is TGTGCCAGCAGTTACTCCCGGGAGATCTCCTACAATGAGCAGTTCTTC.

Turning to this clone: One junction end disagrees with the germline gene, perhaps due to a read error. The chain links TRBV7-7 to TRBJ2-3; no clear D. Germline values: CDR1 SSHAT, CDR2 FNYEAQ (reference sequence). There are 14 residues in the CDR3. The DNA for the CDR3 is TGTGCTAGCAGCTTGCGGCTTGGCACAGATACGCAGTATTTT. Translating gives CASSLRLGTDTQYF.

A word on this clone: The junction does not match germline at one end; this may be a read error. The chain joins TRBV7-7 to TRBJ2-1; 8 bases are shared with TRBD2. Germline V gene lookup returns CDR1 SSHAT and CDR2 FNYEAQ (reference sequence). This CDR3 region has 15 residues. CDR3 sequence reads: CASSLSPSGYNEQFF. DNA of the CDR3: TGTGCTAGCAGTCTTAGCCCTAGCGGGTACAATGAGCAGTTCTTC.